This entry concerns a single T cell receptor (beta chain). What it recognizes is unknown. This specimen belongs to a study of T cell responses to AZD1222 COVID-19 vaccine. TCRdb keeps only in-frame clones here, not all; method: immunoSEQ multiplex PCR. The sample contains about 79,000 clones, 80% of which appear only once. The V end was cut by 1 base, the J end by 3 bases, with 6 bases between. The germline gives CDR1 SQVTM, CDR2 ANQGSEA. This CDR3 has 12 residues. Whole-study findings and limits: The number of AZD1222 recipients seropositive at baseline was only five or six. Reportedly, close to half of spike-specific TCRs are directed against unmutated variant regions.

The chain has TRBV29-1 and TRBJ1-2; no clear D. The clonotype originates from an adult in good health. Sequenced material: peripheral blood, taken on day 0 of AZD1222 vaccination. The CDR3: CSVEGLHYGYTF. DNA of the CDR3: TGCAGCGTTGAAGGGCTCCACTATGGCTACACCTTC. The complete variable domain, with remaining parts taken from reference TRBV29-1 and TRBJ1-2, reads SAVISQKPSRDICQRGTSLTIQCQVDSQVTMMFWYRQQPGQSLTLIATANQGSEATYESGFVIDKFPISRPNLTFSTLTVSNMSPEDSSIYLCSVEGLHYGYTFGSGTRLTVV.